This passage covers 9 T cell receptor beta chains from one sample sequenced in a study of blood T cells in healthy people across ages. Alongside a J-beta primer mix, a sample-barcoded 5' primer served in a second PCR lasting about 7 to 11 cycles. TCRdb re-called the 5' RACE reads with MiXCR, one entry per CDR3 protein. The table lists under 2,000,000 distinct CDR3 sequences, around half of them singletons. The sample taken for sequencing was blood. The origin of the receptors is a middle-aged woman in good health.

The rearrangement uses TRBV27 and TRBJ2-1; 10 nucleotides match TRBD2. J lost 6 bases, V lost 9 bases, and 23 bases had no gene match. The CDR3 length is 19 residues. CDR1 is MNHEY, CDR2 SMNVEV, per germline (reference sequence). CDR3 amino acids: CASELKAPLAGGYRNEQFF. The DNA of the CDR3 is TGTGCCAGTGAGTTGAAGGCCCCCTTAGCGGGGGGTTATCGCAATGAGCAGTTCTTC.

This sequence joins TRBV19 and TRBJ2-1, with TRBD2 matching over 11 bases. V shed 7 bases, J shed 2 bases, and the junction held 7 bases outside the gene matches. CDR3 length equals 16 residues. Germline-derived CDR1 and CDR2 are LNHDA and SQIVND (reference sequence). CDR3 sequence: CASKGLAGGPYNEQFF. The CDR3 bases are TGTGCCAGTAAGGGGCTAGCGGGGGGTCCCTACAATGAGCAGTTCTTC.

This clonotype was counted between two and nine times. This sequence joins TRBV10-2 and TRBJ2-3, with 13 bases lining up with TRBD2. The CDR3 runs to 16 residues. The V and J ends lost 2 bases and 7 bases, in that order; junction bases with no gene match: 6. The germline CDR1 and CDR2 sequences are WSHSY and SAAADI. The CDR3 sequence is CASSETSGGATNTQYF. DNA of the CDR3: TGCGCCAGCAGTGAGACTAGCGGGGGGGCGACGAATACGCAGTATTTT.

This clonotype turned up a few times. Compared with germline, one end of the junction differs, possibly owing to a read error. This chain uses TRBV20-1 with TRBJ2-5; D gene unclear. This CDR3 is 11 amino acids long. In germline, CDR1 is DFQATT, CDR2 SNEGSKA (reference sequence). The CDR3 DNA follows: TGCAGTGCATCGGCGCAAGAGACCCTGTACTTC. It is translated as CSASAQETLYF.

V and J are TRBV4-1 and TRBJ2-1, with TRBD2 matching over 8 bases. Germline V CDR1 and CDR2: MGHRA, YSYEKL. The CDR3 consists of 16 residues. Trimming cost V 0 bases and J 6 bases; bases outside gene matches: 7. The CDR3 region is CASSQDRASGCNEQFF. The DNA of the CDR3 is TGCGCCAGCAGCCAAGATAGGGCTAGCGGGTGCAATGAGCAGTTCTTC.

The rearrangement links TRBV5-1 to TRBJ2-3; D uncertain. Trimming took off 0 bases at V and 0 bases at J, with 11 bases between the two ends. The CDR3 has 16 residues. Germline CDR1 SGHRS, CDR2 YFSETQ. CDR3 sequence reads: CASSLVSGRSTDTQYF. In nucleotides, the CDR3 is TGCGCCAGCAGCTTGGTTTCGGGTAGGAGCACAGATACGCAGTATTTT. Filled out from reference TRBV5-1 and TRBJ2-3, the complete variable domain reads KAGVTQTPRYLIKTRGQQVTLSCSPISGHRSVSWYQQTPGQGLQFLFEYFSETQRNKGNFPGRFSGRQFSNSRSEMNVSTLELGDSALYLCASSLVSGRSTDTQYFGPGTRLTVL.

The genes are TRBV27 and TRBJ2-4, with D unclear. Germline V gene data show CDR1 as MNHEY and CDR2 as SMNVEV (reference sequence). Trimming shortened V by 1 base and J by 1 base, and 8 bases separated the two germline ends. The CDR3 covers 15 residues. The CDR3 loop is CASSLYPIAKNIQYF. The CDR3, as DNA: TGTGCCAGCAGTTTATACCCTATTGCCAAAAACATTCAGTACTTC.

This clonotype was counted a few times. The J gene is TRBJ2-7, the V gene TRBV29-1, with TRBD1 matching over 7 bases. V dropped 3 bases and J dropped 3; count of bases not matched to a gene: 11. This CDR3 is 15 amino acids long. Germline values: CDR1 SQVTM, CDR2 ANQGSEA. Written as DNA, the CDR3 is TGCAGCGTTGAGTCCGCCGCAGGGGGTGGCTACGAGCAGTACTTC. Its translation is CSVESAAGGGYEQYF.

The gene calls are TRBV7-2 and TRBJ1-5; D perhaps matches TRBD1 (5 bases). The CDR3 is made up of 11 amino acids. Germline V lookup: CDR1 SGHTA, CDR2 FQGNSA. Trimming took off 3 bases at V and 10 bases at J, with 7 bases between the two ends. CDR3 nucleotides: TGTGCCAGCAGCTTGCAGGGACCCCAGCATTTT. Translation: CASSLQGPQHF.